The 5 T cell receptor beta chains presented below share a single source sample, sequenced in a study of radiotherapy plus CTLA-4 blockade in lung cancer (dated by TCRdb to 2016 to 2019). The library was prepared using the immunoSEQ multiplex PCR assay. TCRdb retrieved this table from immuneACCESS and kept in-frame rearrangements only. Not all clones are present; in checked studies, unresolved V genes account for under half, and no reason is known for the remainder. Present in this sample are roughly 59,000 clones, 72% of which were seen just once. Approximately 8.3% of the sample goes to the ten largest clones. The sequencing used peripheral blood, collected from a patient treated with radiotherapy plus ipilimumab. These receptors all come from a human donor with non-small cell lung cancer whose response to radiotherapy plus ipilimumab could not be evaluated.

The chain recombines TRBV10-1 with TRBJ2-6; TRBD2 agrees at 8 bases. Trimming cost V 4 bases and J 4 bases; bases outside gene matches: 9. The CDR3 extends over 17 amino acids. Germline V gives CDR1 WNHNN, CDR2 SYGVQD (reference sequence). As DNA, the CDR3 is TGCGCCAGCAGTGTCTCGCGGGGGGTTCGGGGGGCCAACGTCCTGACTTTC. Its protein is CASSVSRGVRGANVLTF.

This chain links TRBV5-5 with TRBJ2-7; no firm D call. CDR3 length equals 12 residues. V lost 4 bases and J 0 bases, leaving 5 bases between the germline ends. CDR1 is SGHKS, CDR2 YYEKEE, per germline (reference sequence). CDR3 protein: CASSPSSYEQYF. Here the CDR3 DNA reads TGTGCCAGCAGCCCCAGCTCCTACGAGCAGTACTTC.

The chain employs TRBV18 and TRBJ2-2; 10 nucleotides line up with TRBD2. Germline V gives CDR1 KGHSH, CDR2 LQKENI. The CDR3 has 15 residues. The trim removed 3 bases at V and 6 bases at J, leaving 4 bases unmatched. CDR3 coding DNA: TGTGCCAGCTCACCGGGACTAGCGTCATCCGGGGAGCTGTTTTTT. It yields the protein CASSPGLASSGELFF. Complete variable domain (other parts from reference TRBV18 and TRBJ2-2): NAGVMQNPRHLVRRRGQEARLRCSPMKGHSHVYWYRQLPEEGLKFMVYLQKENIIDESGMPKERFSAEFPKEGPSILRIQQVVRGDSAAYFCASSPGLASSGELFFGEGSRLTVL.

The V gene is TRBV5-6, the J gene TRBJ2-7; a possible D gene is TRBD1 (5 bases). This CDR3 spans 15 amino acids. CDR1 and CDR2 (germline): SGHDT, YYEEEE. Deletions cut 0 bases from V and 2 bases from J, with 12 bases between. The CDR3 loop is CASSLVGQGTYEQYF. In DNA, the CDR3 is TGTGCCAGCAGCTTGGTTGGCCAGGGTACCTACGAGCAGTACTTC.

The chain uses TRBV5-6 and TRBJ2-4; D is possibly TRBD2 (6 bases). Germline values: CDR1 SGHDT, CDR2 YYEEEE. Deletions cut 4 bases from V and 0 bases from J, with 11 bases between. CDR3 length: 15 amino acids. The CDR3 DNA reads as TGTGCCAGCAGCGAGCTGGGGGGAGCCAAAAACATTCAGTACTTC. It translates to CASSELGGAKNIQYF.